This section outlines one TCR beta chain sequence together with its context. Only a few counts were recorded for this clonotype. The specificity of this receptor is unknown. No base quality values were provided; no much bigger clone lies one nucleotide off. TCRdb records Illumina HiSeq 2500 as the sequencer. Quantitative 5'-RACE with molecular barcodes was used to prepare TCR beta libraries. In the paper's pipeline: Disease-linked TCR variants were identified with a new computational method built on a probabilistic model of VDJ rearrangement. In-frame beta chains were kept once TCRdb had trimmed the public reads at Q25 with fastp and called clones with MiXCR. Merged by CDR3 protein, the rows form single entries marked with the most common genes and DNA. The V and J calls shown here were made by TCRdb, not taken from the authors' results. The table for this sample lists some 300,000 distinct CDR3 sequences; more than 20% of them were counted only once. Roughly 3.6% of the sample belongs to the ten largest clones.

The source of the sample is a study of CD8 T cells in ankylosing spondylitis (TCRdb year 2017). At the level of the whole study: T cell receptor beta repertoires were profiled in healthy donors and ankylosing spondylitis patients so that disease-linked TCR variants could be found. The full study cohort comprised approximately 23 ankylosing spondylitis patients and approximately 100 healthy donors. Samples of peripheral blood were taken, and for ankylosing spondylitis patients, synovial fluid was collected as well. What the work shows at the level of the full study, not this receptor alone: A TCR beta motif made up of several highly homologous amino acid variants appeared to be characteristic of blood from ankylosing spondylitis patients. The disease-linked clones were reported as significantly enriched in matched synovial fluid samples from ankylosing spondylitis patients. Some of the motif variants had been reported before in the synovial fluid and blood of reactive arthritis patients, a finding that suggests common disease-initiation mechanisms. The disease-linked clones had a CD8+ phenotype and were found at relatively low frequencies in peripheral blood.

The clonotype originates from a female donor with ankylosing spondylitis or in good health (not recorded which). Sequencing used blood, either unsorted or a sorted T cell fraction (not recorded which).

The CDR3 loop reads CASSKPQPNEQFF. In nucleotide form, the sequence is TGTGCCAGCAGTAAGCCACAACCTAATGAGCAGTTCTTC. Here the chain combines TRBV28 and TRBJ2-1, with the D gene not confidently named. Reading the germline V gene gives CDR1 MDHEN and CDR2 SYDVKM. CDR3 length: 13 amino acids, cysteine to phenylalanine. The entry retains the CDR3 DNA only, 39 bases that are in frame from base 1. A distance of 12 bases separates the germline ends of V and J, which lose 5 bases and 7 bases respectively.